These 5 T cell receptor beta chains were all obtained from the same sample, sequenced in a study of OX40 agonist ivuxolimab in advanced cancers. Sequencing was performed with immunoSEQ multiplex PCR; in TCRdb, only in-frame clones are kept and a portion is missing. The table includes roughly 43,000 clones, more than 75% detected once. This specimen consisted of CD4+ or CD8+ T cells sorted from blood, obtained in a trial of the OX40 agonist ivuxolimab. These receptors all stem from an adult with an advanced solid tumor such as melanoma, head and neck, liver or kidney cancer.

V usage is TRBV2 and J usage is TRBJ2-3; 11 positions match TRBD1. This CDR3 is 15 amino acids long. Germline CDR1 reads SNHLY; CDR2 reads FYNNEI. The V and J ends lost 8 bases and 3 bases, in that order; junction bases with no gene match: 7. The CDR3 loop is CASARTGGSTDTQYF. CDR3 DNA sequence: TGTGCCAGCGCACGGACAGGGGGCAGTACAGATACGCAGTATTTT.

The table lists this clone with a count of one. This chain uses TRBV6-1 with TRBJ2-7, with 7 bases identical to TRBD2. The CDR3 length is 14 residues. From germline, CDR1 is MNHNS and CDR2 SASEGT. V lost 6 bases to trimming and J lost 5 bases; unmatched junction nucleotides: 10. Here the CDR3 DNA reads TGTGCCAGCAGAGGGAGGGCCGGGTCTCACGAGCAGTACTTC. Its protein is CASRGRAGSHEQYF.

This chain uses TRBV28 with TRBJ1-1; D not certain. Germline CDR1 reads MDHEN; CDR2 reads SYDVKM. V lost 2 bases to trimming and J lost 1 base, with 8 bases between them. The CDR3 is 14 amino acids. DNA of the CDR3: TGTGCCAGCAGTTTAAGGTTCCAGAACACTGAAGCTTTCTTT. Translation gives CASSLRFQNTEAFF.

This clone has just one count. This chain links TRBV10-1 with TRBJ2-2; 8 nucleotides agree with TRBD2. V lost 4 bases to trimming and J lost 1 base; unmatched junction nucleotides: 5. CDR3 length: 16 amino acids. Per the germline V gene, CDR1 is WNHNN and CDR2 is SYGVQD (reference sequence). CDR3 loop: CASSVTSGGNTGELFF. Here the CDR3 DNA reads TGCGCCAGCAGTGTGACGAGCGGGGGGAACACCGGGGAGCTGTTTTTT.

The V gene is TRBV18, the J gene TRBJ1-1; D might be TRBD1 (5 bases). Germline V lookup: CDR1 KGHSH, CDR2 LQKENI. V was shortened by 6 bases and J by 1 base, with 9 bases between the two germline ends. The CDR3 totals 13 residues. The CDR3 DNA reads TGTGCCAGCTCCCTGGGGCCGAACACTGAAGCTTTCTTT. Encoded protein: CASSLGPNTEAFF.